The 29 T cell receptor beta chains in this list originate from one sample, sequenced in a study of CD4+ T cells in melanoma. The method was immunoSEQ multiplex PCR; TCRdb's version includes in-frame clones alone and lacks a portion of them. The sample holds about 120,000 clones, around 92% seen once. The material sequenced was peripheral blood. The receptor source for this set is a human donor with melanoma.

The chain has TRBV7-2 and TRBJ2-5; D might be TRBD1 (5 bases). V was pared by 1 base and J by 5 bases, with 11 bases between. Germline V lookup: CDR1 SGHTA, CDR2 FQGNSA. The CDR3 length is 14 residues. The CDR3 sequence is CASSLGMGRETQYF. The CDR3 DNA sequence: TGTGCCAGCAGCTTAGGAATGGGGCGGGAGACCCAGTACTTC.

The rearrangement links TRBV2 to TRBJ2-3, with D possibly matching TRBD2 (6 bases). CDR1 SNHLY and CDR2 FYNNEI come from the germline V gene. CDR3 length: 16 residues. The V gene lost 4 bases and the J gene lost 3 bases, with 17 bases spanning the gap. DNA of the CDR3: TGTGCCAGCAGTGCAAGAAGGGCGCTAGCGACAGATACGCAGTATTTT. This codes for CASSARRALATDTQYF. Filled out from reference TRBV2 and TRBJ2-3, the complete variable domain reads EPEVTQTPSHQVTQMGQEVILRCVPISNHLYFYWYRQILGQKVEFLVSFYNNEISEKSEIFDDQFSVERPDGSNFTLKIRSTKLEDSAMYFCASSARRALATDTQYFGPGTRLTVL.

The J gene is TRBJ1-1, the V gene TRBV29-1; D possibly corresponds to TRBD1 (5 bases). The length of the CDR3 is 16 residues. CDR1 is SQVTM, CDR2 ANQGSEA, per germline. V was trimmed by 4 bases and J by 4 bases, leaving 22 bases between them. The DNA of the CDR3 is TGCAGCGTTGGCCCCGGCGGATCCGGCGGGGGCACTGAAGCTTTCTTT. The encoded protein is CSVGPGGSGGGTEAFF.

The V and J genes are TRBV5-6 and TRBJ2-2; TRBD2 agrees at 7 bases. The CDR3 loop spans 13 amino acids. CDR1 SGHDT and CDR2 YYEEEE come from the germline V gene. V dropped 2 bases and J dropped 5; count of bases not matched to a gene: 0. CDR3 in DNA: TGTGCCAGCAGCTTCGGGGGGACCGGGGAGCTGTTTTTT. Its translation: CASSFGGTGELFF.

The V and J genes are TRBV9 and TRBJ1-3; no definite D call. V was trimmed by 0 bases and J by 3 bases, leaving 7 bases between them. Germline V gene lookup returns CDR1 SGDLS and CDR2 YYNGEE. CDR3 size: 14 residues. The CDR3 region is CASSVDRDGNTIYF. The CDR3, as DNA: TGTGCCAGCAGCGTAGATCGCGATGGAAACACCATATATTTT.

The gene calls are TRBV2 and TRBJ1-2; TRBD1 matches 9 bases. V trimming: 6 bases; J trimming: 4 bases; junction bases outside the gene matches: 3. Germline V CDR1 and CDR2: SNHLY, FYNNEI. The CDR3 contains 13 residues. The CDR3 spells CASSQDRGYGYTF. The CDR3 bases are TGTGCCAGCAGCCAGGACAGGGGCTATGGCTACACCTTC.

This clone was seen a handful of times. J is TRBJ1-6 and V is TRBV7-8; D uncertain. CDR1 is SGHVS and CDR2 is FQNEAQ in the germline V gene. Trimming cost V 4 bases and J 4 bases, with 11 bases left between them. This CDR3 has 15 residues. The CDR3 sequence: CASSSPVEYNSPLHF. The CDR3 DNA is TGTGCCAGCAGCTCTCCAGTGGAGTATAATTCACCCCTCCACTTT.

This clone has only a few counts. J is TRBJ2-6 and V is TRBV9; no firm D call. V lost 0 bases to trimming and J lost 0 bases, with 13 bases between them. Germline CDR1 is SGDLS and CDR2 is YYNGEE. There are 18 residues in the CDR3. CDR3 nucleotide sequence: TGTGCCAGCAGCGTAGGTGGCAGCTCCTTCTCTGGGGCCAACGTCCTGACTTTC. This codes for CASSVGGSSFSGANVLTF.

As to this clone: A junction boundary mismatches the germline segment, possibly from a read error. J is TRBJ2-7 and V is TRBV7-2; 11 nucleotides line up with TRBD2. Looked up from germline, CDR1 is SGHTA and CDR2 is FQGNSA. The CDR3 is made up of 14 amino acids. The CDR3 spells CASRLAGGPGEQYF. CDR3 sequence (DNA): TGTGCCAGCAGGTTAGCGGGAGGGCCGGGGGAGCAGTACTTC.

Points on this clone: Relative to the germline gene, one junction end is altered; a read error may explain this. The CDR3 nucleotides read TGTGCCGGCAGCTTACTTAGCGGGTCCTACGAGCAGTACTTC. This codes for CAGSLLSGSYEQYF. The chain has TRBV7-3 and TRBJ2-7, with 7 nucleotides matching TRBD2. CDR1 is SGHTA and CDR2 is FQGTGA in the germline V gene. CDR3 size: 14 residues.

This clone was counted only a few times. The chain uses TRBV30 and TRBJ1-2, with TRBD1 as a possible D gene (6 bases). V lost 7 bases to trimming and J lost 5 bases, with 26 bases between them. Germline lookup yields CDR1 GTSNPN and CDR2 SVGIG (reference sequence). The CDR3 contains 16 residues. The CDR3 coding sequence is TGTGCCTCCCAGCAACCGCAGGGTTCCCAGGGGTATGGCTACACCTTC. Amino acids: CASQQPQGSQGYGYTF.

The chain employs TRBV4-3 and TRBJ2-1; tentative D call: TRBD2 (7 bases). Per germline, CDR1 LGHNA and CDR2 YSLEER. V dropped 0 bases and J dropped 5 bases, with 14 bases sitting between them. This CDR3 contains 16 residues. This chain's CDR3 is CASSQDWGGKNNEQFF. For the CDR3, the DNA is TGCGCCAGCAGCCAAGATTGGGGGGGCAAAAACAATGAGCAGTTCTTC.

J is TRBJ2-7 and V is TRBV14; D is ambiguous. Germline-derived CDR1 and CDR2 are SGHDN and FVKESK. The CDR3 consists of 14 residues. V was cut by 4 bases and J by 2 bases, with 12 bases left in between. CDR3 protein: CASSPSITTYEQYF. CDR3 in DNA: TGTGCCAGCAGCCCCTCCATCACGACCTACGAGCAGTACTTC.

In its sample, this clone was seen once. DNA of the CDR3: TGCGCCAGCAGCCTGAACCCGGGGGATCGGGCGTATTTT. Translated: CASSLNPGDRAYF. V and J are TRBV4-3 and TRBJ1-3; D perhaps matches TRBD1 (5 bases). From germline, CDR1 is LGHNA and CDR2 YSLEER. The CDR3 runs to 13 residues. Trimming took off 4 bases at V and 16 bases at J, with 20 bases between the two ends.

In DNA form, the CDR3 reads TGTGCCAGCTCACCAGAGACTTACTCCTATGGCTACACCTTC. Its translation is CASSPETYSYGYTF. The rearrangement links TRBV18 to TRBJ1-2; unclear D gene. The CDR3 sequence is 14 residues long. Germline-derived CDR1 and CDR2 are KGHSH and LQKENI. V was clipped by 2 bases and J by 4 bases, with 11 bases between them.

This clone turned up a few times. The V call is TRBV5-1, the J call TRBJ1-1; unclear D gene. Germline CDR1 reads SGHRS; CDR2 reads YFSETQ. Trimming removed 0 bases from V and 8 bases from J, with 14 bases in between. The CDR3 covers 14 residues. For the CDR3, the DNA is TGCGCCAGCAGCTTGGCCGGAGCTGCGCGGGAAGCTTTCTTT. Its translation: CASSLAGAAREAFF.

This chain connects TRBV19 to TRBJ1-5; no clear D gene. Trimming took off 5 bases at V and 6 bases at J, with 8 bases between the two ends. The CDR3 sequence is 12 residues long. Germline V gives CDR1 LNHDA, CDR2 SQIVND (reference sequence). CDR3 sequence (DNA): TGTGCCAGTAGTCCGGGGAGTCAGCCCCAGCATTTT. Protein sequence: CASSPGSQPQHF.

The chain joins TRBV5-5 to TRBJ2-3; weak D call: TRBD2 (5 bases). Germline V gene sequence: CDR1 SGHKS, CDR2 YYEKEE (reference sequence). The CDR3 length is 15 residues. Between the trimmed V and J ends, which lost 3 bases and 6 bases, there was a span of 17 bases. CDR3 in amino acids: CASSYKPIRGDTQYF. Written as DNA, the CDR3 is TGTGCCAGCAGCTATAAGCCGATTCGAGGGGATACGCAGTATTTT.

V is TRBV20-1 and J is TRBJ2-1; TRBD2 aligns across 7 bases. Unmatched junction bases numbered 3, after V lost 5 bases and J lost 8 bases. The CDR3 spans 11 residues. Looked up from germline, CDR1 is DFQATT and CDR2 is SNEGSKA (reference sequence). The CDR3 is CSAGRGHEQFF. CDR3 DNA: TGCAGTGCTGGGAGGGGCCATGAGCAGTTCTTC.

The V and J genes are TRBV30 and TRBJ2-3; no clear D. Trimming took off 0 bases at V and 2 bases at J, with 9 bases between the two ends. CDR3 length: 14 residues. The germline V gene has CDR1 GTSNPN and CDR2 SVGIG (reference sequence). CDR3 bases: TGTGCCTGGAGTGTCGTAGGTTTCACAGATACGCAGTATTTT. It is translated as CAWSVVGFTDTQYF.

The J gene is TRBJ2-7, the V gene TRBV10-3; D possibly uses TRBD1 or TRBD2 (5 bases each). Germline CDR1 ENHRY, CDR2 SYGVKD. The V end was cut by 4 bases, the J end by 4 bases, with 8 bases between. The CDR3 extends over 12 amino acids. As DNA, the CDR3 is TGTGCCATCAGTGGCGAGGGGTACGAGCAGTACTTC. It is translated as CAISGEGYEQYF.

The CDR3: CASKAVPSRETQYF. In DNA, the CDR3 is TGTGCCAGCAAGGCAGTCCCCTCCCGGGAGACCCAGTACTTC. The rearrangement joins TRBV2 to TRBJ2-5; D uncertain. Trimming stripped 7 bases from V and 5 bases from J, with 17 bases between. The CDR3 totals 14 residues. Germline V gives CDR1 SNHLY, CDR2 FYNNEI.

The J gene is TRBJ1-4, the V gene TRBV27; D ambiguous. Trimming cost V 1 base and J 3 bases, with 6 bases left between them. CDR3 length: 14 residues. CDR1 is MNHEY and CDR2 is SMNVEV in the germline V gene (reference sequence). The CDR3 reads CASSLFRANEKLFF. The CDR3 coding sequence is TGTGCCAGCAGTTTATTCCGGGCTAATGAAAAACTGTTTTTT.

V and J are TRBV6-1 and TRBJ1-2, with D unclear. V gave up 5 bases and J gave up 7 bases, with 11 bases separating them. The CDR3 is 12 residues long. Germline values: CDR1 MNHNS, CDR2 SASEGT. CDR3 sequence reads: CASSNSPGGYTF. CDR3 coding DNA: TGTGCCAGCAGTAATAGCCCGGGTGGCTACACCTTC.

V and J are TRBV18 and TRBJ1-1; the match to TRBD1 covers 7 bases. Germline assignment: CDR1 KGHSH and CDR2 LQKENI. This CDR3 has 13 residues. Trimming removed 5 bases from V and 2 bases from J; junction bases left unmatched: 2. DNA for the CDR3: TGTGCCAGCTCATGGGACAGTAACACTGAAGCTTTCTTT. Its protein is CASSWDSNTEAFF.

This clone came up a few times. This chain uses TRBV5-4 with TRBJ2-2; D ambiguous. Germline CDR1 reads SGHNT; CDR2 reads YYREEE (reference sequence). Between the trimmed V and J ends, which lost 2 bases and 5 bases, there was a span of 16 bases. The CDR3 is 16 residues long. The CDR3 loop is CASSFDNLMGTGELFF. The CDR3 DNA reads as TGTGCCAGCAGCTTCGACAACCTCATGGGGACCGGGGAGCTGTTTTTT.

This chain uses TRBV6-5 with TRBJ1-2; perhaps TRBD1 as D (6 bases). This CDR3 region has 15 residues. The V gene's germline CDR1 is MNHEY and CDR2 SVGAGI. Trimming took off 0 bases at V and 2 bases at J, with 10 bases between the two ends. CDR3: CASSYSTGLNYGYTF. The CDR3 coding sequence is TGTGCCAGCAGTTACTCAACAGGGTTGAACTATGGCTACACCTTC.

The CDR3 protein is CAISERDTGRSYEQYF. The CDR3 DNA reads as TGTGCCATCAGTGAGAGGGATACGGGCAGGTCCTACGAGCAGTACTTC. The chain uses TRBV10-3 and TRBJ2-7; D uncertain. The V and J ends lost 2 bases and 1 base respectively, with 15 bases between them. Germline CDR1 and CDR2: ENHRY and SYGVKD. This CDR3 region has 16 residues.

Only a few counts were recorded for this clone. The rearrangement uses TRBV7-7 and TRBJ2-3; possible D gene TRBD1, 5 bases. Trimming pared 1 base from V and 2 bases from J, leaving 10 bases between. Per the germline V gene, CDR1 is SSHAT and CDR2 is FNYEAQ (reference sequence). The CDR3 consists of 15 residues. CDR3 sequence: CASSLGTRHTDTQYF. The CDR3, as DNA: TGTGCCAGCAGCTTAGGGACACGACACACAGATACGCAGTATTTT. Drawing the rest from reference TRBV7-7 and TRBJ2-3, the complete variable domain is GAGVSQSPRYKVTKRGQDVTLRCDPISSHATLYWYQQALGQGPEFLTYFNYEAQPDKSGLPSDRFSAERPEGSISTLTIQRTEQRDSAMYRCASSLGTRHTDTQYFGPGTRLTVL.